This entry describes one T cell receptor (beta chain). The antigen is undetermined. This CDR3 region has 14 residues. Germline values: CDR1 SQVTM, CDR2 ANQGSEA. The J segment lost 0 bases and the V segment lost 5 bases, leaving 2 bases of the junction unmatched. This entry belongs to a study of Ad26.COV2.S vaccination and SARS-CoV-2 variants. The study's findings and limits: Placebo recipients had lower spike-specific TCR breadth than vaccine recipients. After vaccination, reports described spike-specific CD8+ and CD4+ T cell responses as showing substantial breadth.

The repertoire was sequenced with immunoSEQ multiplex PCR; TCRdb's copy has only in-frame clones and lacks some. In the table there are 350,000 to 450,000 clones, just over 90% of which are singletons. Sample: peripheral blood, taken after recovery from COVID-19. The sequence came from a human donor who had recovered from COVID-19. The chain couples TRBV29-1 to TRBJ1-3; 9 nucleotides align to TRBD1. CDR3 protein: CSVRQGGSGNTIYF. The CDR3 DNA is TGCAGCGTTCGACAGGGGGGCTCTGGAAACACCATATATTTT.